The 22 T cell receptor beta chains listed next were all sequenced from one sample in a study of long-term antiretroviral therapy in people with HIV. Survey-level resolution applied to immunoSEQ assay v3.0. TCRdb's copy holds only in-frame clones and misses some; the assay was immunoSEQ multiplex PCR. The sample carries some 25,000 clones, roughly three quarters recorded once. Sequenced material: unsorted PBMCs, taken 2.1 years after starting antiretroviral therapy. The receptors stem from a man aged 25 to 40 with HIV.

The rearrangement joins TRBV6-6 to TRBJ1-6; D is ambiguous. CDR1 is MNHNY and CDR2 is SVGAGI in the germline V gene (reference sequence). The CDR3 has 12 residues. V was trimmed by 0 bases and J by 11 bases, leaving 5 bases between them. CDR3 bases: TGTGCCAGCAGTTACTCAAGCGCACCCCTCCACTTT. It specifies CASSYSSAPLHF.

The gene calls are TRBV15 and TRBJ1-4; D might be TRBD1 (6 bases). Trimming cost V 6 bases and J 6 bases, with 14 bases left between them. The V gene's germline CDR1 is LNHNV and CDR2 YYDKDF (reference sequence). The CDR3 has 14 amino acids. The CDR3, as DNA: TGTGCCACCAGAGGGGGGGGCTCACATGAAAAACTGTTTTTT. Protein product: CATRGGGSHEKLFF.

This chain connects TRBV6-1 to TRBJ2-7; no clear D gene. Germline values: CDR1 MNHNS, CDR2 SASEGT. The CDR3 covers 11 residues. The germline V and J ends were trimmed by 6 bases and 6 bases, with 9 bases remaining between them. This CDR3 reads CASREPAEQYF. The CDR3, as DNA: TGTGCCAGCAGAGAACCGGCCGAGCAGTACTTC.

By frequency in the sample, this clone is medium-sized. This rearrangement joins TRBV10-1 to TRBJ2-1; D is uncertain. V lost 5 bases and J 3 bases, leaving 8 bases between the germline ends. The CDR3 is made up of 13 amino acids. From germline, CDR1 is WNHNN and CDR2 SYGVQD (reference sequence). The CDR3 bases are TGCGCCAGCAGTAGAGACTTCTACAATGAGCAGTTCTTC. It translates to CASSRDFYNEQFF.

V is TRBV6-1 and J is TRBJ2-6, with D possibly matching TRBD1 (5 bases). Germline V lookup: CDR1 MNHNS, CDR2 SASEGT. V was clipped by 2 bases and J by 0 bases, with 5 bases between them. The CDR3 covers 15 residues. The CDR3 loop reads CASSEQGSGANVLTF. For the CDR3, the DNA is TGTGCCAGCAGTGAACAGGGCTCTGGGGCCAACGTCCTGACTTTC.

This clone is labeled as large. The genes are TRBV19 and TRBJ2-1, with D tentatively TRBD1 (6 bases). The V gene lost 9 bases and the J gene lost 1 base, with 16 bases spanning the gap. The CDR3 sequence is 15 residues long. In germline, CDR1 is LNHDA, CDR2 SQIVND (reference sequence). CDR3 amino acids: CASQARGISYNEQFF. As DNA, the CDR3 is TGTGCCAGCCAGGCGAGGGGGATTTCCTACAATGAGCAGTTCTTC.

This chain uses TRBV6-5 with TRBJ2-5; D is perhaps TRBD1 (5 bases). V was pared by 2 bases and J by 5 bases, with 9 bases between. There are 13 residues in the CDR3. Germline V gene sequence: CDR1 MNHEY, CDR2 SVGAGI. For the CDR3, the DNA is TGTGCCAGCAGTTACGGGGCAGTGGAGACCCAGTACTTC. The encoded protein is CASSYGAVETQYF.

V gene TRBV7-2 combines with J gene TRBJ1-1, with a tentative D call TRBD1 (5 bases). Germline-derived CDR1 and CDR2 are SGHTA and FQGNSA. The CDR3 totals 15 residues. Trimming left V 4 bases short and J 2 bases short, with 14 bases between. CDR3 amino acids: CASSYRGTINTEAFF. For the CDR3, the DNA is TGTGCCAGCAGCTATCGGGGGACGATAAACACTGAAGCTTTCTTT.

The CDR3 DNA reads as TGTGCCAGCAGCATCCCCAGGGGCTTCGATGGCTACACCTTC. Amino acids: CASSIPRGFDGYTF. The gene calls are TRBV28 and TRBJ1-2; maybe TRBD1 (6 bases). CDR1 is MDHEN and CDR2 is SYDVKM in the germline V gene. The CDR3 contains 14 residues. With 6 bases removed from V and 6 bases from J, the gap between germline ends came to 17 bases.

The V call is TRBV5-4, the J call TRBJ2-5; TRBD2 aligns across 9 bases. The CDR3 spans 16 residues. Per the germline V gene, CDR1 is SGHNT and CDR2 is YYREEE (reference sequence). J was trimmed by 2 bases and V by 0 bases; bases with no gene match: 5. The CDR3 reads CASSLGASGAQETQYF. The CDR3 nucleotides read TGTGCCAGCAGCTTGGGGGCTAGCGGGGCACAAGAGACCCAGTACTTC.

In nucleotides, the CDR3 is TGTGCCAGCAGTTTCAAAACTGGGTCGAACACCGGGGAGCTGTTTTTT. Translating gives CASSFKTGSNTGELFF. V and J are TRBV27 and TRBJ2-2; D gene ambiguous. The length of the CDR3 is 16 residues. The V end lost 3 bases, the J end lost 0 bases, and 11 bases lay between the germline ends. The V gene's germline CDR1 is MNHEY and CDR2 SMNVEV (reference sequence).

The chain's CDR3 is CASSLGPRTKNIQYF. Here the CDR3 DNA reads TGTGCCAGCAGCCTGGGCCCTAGAACCAAAAACATTCAGTACTTC. The chain is built from TRBV7-2 and TRBJ2-4; D gene uncertain. The CDR3 covers 15 residues. V lost 5 bases to trimming and J lost 2 bases, with 13 bases between them. The germline gives CDR1 SGHTA, CDR2 FQGNSA.

The count of this clone is one. The chain recombines TRBV14 with TRBJ2-2; D gene unclear. Looked up from germline, CDR1 is SGHDN and CDR2 is FVKESK. V gave up 1 base and J gave up 1 base, with 4 bases separating them. The CDR3 covers 14 residues. The CDR3 sequence: CASSQVGNTGELFF. In nucleotides, the CDR3 is TGTGCCAGCAGCCAAGTGGGGAACACCGGGGAGCTGTTTTTT. The whole variable domain, filled in from reference TRBV14 and TRBJ2-2, reads EAGVTQFPSHSVIEKGQTVTLRCDPISGHDNLYWYRRVMGKEIKFLLHFVKESKQDESGMPNNRFLAERTGGTYSTLKVQPAELEDSGVYFCASSQVGNTGELFFGEGSRLTVL.

This chain joins TRBV28 and TRBJ2-7; 11 bases match TRBD1. Germline CDR1 MDHEN, CDR2 SYDVKM. The CDR3 has 13 residues. V shed 10 bases and J 3 bases; nucleotides not matched to a gene: 5. The CDR3 sequence is CATYGTGGYEQYF. The DNA for the CDR3 is TGTGCCACCTATGGGACAGGGGGCTACGAGCAGTACTTC.

The chain employs TRBV11-2 and TRBJ2-1; D may be TRBD2 (6 bases). Per germline, CDR1 SGHAT and CDR2 FQNNGV. The CDR3 runs 12 residues. Trimming pared 5 bases from V and 12 bases from J, leaving 14 bases between. The CDR3 loop reads CASSQGGFMQFF. The CDR3, as DNA: TGTGCCAGCAGCCAGGGAGGATTCATGCAGTTCTTC.

The chain has TRBV9 and TRBJ1-2, with 8 positions matching TRBD1. This CDR3 comprises 15 residues. CDR1 SGDLS and CDR2 YYNGEE come from the germline V gene. J gave up 5 bases and V 2 bases, and 8 bases lay outside the gene matches. CDR3 bases: TGTGCCAGCAGCGTCGGACAGGGAACTTCTTATGGCTACACCTTC. Its protein product is CASSVGQGTSYGYTF.

The genes are TRBV7-9 and TRBJ2-3, with D possibly matching TRBD1 (6 bases). The germline V gene encodes CDR1 SEHNR and CDR2 FQNEAQ (reference sequence). The CDR3 consists of 15 residues. Trimming took off 3 bases at V and 0 bases at J, with 10 bases between the two ends. CDR3 sequence: CASSLGTISTDTQYF. The CDR3 DNA reads as TGTGCCAGCAGCTTGGGGACAATAAGCACAGATACGCAGTATTTT.

This rearrangement joins TRBV10-3 to TRBJ2-1; the match to TRBD2 covers 8 bases. J was trimmed by 0 bases and V by 9 bases; bases with no gene match: 7. The CDR3 totals 15 residues. From germline, CDR1 is ENHRY and CDR2 SYGVKD. CDR3 DNA sequence: TGTGCCATGCGCCCGGGAGGGGGCTCCTACAATGAGCAGTTCTTC. Translating gives CAMRPGGGSYNEQFF.

The V call is TRBV11-3, the J call TRBJ2-2; TRBD1 matches at 7 bases. With 5 bases clipped from V and 6 bases from J, the junction kept 6 bases outside the gene matches. This CDR3 region has 14 residues. Germline CDR1 reads SGHNT; CDR2 reads YENEEA. The CDR3 loop reads CASSPRGGPGELFF. In nucleotides, the CDR3 is TGTGCCAGCAGCCCACGAGGGGGCCCCGGGGAGCTGTTTTTT.

The gene calls are TRBV7-2 and TRBJ1-1; D perhaps matches TRBD1 (5 bases). Looked up from germline, CDR1 is SGHTA and CDR2 is FQGNSA. The length of the CDR3 is 14 residues. Trimming removed 4 bases at V and 1 base at J, with 10 bases between. CDR3 in DNA: TGTGCCAGCAGCTCAGGGCTGAGGAACACTGAAGCTTTCTTT. Protein sequence: CASSSGLRNTEAFF.

The V and J genes are TRBV5-1 and TRBJ1-1; D gene ambiguous. V lost 0 bases and J 7 bases, leaving 10 bases between the germline ends. Germline V CDR1 and CDR2: SGHRS, YFSETQ. The CDR3 is 13 amino acids. CDR3 DNA: TGCGCCAGCAGCTTGGAGGTAGCCGGTGAAGCTTTCTTT. It specifies CASSLEVAGEAFF. Filled out from reference TRBV5-1 and TRBJ1-1, the complete variable domain reads KAGVTQTPRYLIKTRGQQVTLSCSPISGHRSVSWYQQTPGQGLQFLFEYFSETQRNKGNFPGRFSGRQFSNSRSEMNVSTLELGDSALYLCASSLEVAGEAFFGQGTRLTVV.

The sample holds one count of this clone. The identical CDR3 is also encoded by other nucleotide sequences in the sample. The chain employs TRBV5-6 and TRBJ1-1; D gene uncertain. The CDR3 runs 16 residues. Germline CDR1 is SGHDT and CDR2 is YYEEEE. V was clipped by 4 bases and J by 0 bases, with 16 bases between them. The CDR3 bases are TGTGCCAGCAGCAAAGAAGGTCGGCGGCTGAACACTGAAGCTTTCTTT. Protein sequence: CASSKEGRRLNTEAFF. The whole variable domain, filled in from reference TRBV5-6 and TRBJ1-1, reads DAGVTQSPTHLIKTRGQQVTLRCSPKSGHDTVSWYQQALGQGPQFIFQYYEEEERQRGNFPDRFSGHQFPNYSSELNVNALLLGDSALYLCASSKEGRRLNTEAFFGQGTRLTVV.